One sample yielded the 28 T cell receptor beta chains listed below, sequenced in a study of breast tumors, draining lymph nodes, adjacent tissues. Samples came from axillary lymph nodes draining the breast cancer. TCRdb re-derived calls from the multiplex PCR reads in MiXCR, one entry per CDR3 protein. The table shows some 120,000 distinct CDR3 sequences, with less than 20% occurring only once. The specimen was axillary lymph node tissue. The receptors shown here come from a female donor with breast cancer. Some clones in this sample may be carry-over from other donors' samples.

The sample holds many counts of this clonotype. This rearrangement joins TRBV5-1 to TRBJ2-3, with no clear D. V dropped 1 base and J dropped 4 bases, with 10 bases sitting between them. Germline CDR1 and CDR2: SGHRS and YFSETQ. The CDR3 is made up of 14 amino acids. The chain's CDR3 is CASSLRTRADTQYF. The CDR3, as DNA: TGCGCCAGCAGCTTGAGAACCCGAGCAGATACGCAGTATTTT.

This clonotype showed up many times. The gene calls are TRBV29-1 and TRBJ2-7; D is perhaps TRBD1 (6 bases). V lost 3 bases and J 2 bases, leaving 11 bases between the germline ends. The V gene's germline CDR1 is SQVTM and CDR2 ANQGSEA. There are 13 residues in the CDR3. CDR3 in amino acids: CSVETGTPYEQYF. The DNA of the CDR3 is TGCAGCGTTGAGACAGGCACCCCCTACGAGCAGTACTTC.

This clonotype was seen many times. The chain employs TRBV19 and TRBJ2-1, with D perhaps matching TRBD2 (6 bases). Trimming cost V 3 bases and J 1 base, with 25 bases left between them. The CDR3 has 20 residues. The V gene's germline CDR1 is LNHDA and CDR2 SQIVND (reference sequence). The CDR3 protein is CASSMFYGEEKVSSYNEQFF. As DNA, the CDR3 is TGTGCCAGTAGTATGTTTTATGGGGAGGAGAAAGTGAGTTCCTACAATGAGCAGTTCTTC.

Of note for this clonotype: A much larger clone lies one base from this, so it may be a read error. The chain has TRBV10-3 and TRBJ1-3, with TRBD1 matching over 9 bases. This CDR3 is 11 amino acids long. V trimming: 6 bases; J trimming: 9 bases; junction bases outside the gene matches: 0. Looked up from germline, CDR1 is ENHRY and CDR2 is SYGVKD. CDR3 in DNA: TGTGCCATCAGGACAGGGGGCACCATATATTTT. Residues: CAIRTGGTIYF.

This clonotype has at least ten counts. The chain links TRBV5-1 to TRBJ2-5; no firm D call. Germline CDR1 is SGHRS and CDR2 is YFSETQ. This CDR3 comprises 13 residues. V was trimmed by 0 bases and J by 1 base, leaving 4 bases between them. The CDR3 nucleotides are TGCGCCAGCAGCTTGGCGTCCCAAGAGACCCAGTACTTC. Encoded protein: CASSLASQETQYF.

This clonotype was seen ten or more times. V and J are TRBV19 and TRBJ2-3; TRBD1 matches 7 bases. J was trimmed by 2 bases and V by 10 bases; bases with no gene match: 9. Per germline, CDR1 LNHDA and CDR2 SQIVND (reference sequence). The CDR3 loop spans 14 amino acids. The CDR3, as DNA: TGTGCCACAAACCGGGACAGTACCACAGATACGCAGTATTTT. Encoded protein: CATNRDSTTDTQYF.

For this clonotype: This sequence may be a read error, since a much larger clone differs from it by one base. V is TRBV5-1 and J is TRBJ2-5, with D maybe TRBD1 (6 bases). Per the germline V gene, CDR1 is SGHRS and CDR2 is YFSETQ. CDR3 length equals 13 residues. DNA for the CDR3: TGCGCCAGAATACAGGGAAACCAAGAGACCCAGCACTTC. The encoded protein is CARIQGNQETQHF.

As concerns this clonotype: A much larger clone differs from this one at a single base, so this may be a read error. Here the CDR3 reads CASSPWDGDNSPLPF. Written as DNA, the CDR3 is TGTGCCAGCTCACCGTGGGACGGCGATAATTCACCCCTCCCCTTT. This sequence joins TRBV18 and TRBJ1-6; tentative D call: TRBD1 (5 bases). The germline gives CDR1 KGHSH, CDR2 LQKENI. This CDR3 is built from 15 residues.

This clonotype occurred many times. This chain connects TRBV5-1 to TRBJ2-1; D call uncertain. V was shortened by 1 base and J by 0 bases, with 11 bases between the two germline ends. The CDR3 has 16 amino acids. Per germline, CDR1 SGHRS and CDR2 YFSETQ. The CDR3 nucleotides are TGCGCCAGCAGCTTGTTTTCCTCCCGCTCCTACAATGAGCAGTTCTTC. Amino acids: CASSLFSSRSYNEQFF.

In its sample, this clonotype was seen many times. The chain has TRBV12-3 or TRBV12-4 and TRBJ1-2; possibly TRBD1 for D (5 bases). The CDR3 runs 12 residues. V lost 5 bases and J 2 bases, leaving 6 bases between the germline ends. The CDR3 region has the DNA TGTGCCAGCAGTCGGGACAACTATGGCTACACCTTC. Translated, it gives CASSRDNYGYTF.

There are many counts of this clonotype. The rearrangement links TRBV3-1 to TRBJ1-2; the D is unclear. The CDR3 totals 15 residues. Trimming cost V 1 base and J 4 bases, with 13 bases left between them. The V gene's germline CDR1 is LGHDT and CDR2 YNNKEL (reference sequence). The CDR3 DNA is TGTGCCAGCAGCCAAGGAGTGGTCAACCTCTATGGCTACACCTTC. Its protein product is CASSQGVVNLYGYTF.

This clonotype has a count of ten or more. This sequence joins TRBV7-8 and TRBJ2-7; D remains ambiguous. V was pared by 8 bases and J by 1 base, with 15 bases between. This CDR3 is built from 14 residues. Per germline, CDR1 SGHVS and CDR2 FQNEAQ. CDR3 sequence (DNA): TGTGCCAGCTTACCCCGGGTTTCATCCTACGAGCAGTACTTC. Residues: CASLPRVSSYEQYF.

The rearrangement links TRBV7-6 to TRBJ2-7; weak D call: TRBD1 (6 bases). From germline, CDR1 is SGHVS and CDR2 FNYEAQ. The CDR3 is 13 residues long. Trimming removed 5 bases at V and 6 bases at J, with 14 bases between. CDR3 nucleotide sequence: TGTGCCAGCAGCCGAACACAGGGAAGCGAGCAGTACTTC. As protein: CASSRTQGSEQYF. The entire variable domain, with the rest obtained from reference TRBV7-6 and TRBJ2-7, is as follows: GAGVSQSPRYKVTKRGQDVALRCDPISGHVSLYWYRQALGQGPEFLTYFNYEAQQDKSGLPNDRFSAERPEGSISTLTIQRTEQRDSAMYRCASSRTQGSEQYFGPGTRLTVT.

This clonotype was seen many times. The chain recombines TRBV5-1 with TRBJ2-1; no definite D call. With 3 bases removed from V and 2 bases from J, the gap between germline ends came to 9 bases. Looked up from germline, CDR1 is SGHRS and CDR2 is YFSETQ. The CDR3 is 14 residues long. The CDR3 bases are TGCGCCAGCAGCTCACTACGGCCCTACAATGAGCAGTTCTTC. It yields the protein CASSSLRPYNEQFF.

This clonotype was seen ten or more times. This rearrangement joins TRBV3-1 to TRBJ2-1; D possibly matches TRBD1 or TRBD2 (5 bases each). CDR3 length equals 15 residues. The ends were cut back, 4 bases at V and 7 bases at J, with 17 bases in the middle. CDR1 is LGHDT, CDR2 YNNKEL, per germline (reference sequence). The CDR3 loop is CASSPLVGGRNEQFF. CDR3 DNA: TGTGCCAGCAGCCCCCTGGTTGGGGGTCGGAATGAGCAGTTCTTC.

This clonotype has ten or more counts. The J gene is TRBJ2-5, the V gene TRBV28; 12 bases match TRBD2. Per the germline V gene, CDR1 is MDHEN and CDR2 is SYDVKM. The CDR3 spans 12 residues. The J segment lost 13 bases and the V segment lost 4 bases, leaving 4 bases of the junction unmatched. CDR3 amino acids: CASSSSGRAMYF. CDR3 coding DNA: TGTGCCAGCAGTTCTAGCGGGAGGGCCATGTACTTC.

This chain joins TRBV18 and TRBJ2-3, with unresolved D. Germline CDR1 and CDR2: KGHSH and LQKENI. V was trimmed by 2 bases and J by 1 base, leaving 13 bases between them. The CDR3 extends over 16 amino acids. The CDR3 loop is CASSPRPGLGTDTQYF. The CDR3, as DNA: TGTGCCAGCTCACCAAGGCCCGGATTGGGCACAGATACGCAGTATTTT.

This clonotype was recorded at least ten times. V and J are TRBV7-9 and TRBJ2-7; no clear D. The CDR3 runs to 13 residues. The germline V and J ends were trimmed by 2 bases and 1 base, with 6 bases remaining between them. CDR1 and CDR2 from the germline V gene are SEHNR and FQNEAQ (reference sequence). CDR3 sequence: CASSLRWSYEQYF. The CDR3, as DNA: TGTGCCAGCAGCTTAAGGTGGTCCTACGAGCAGTACTTC.

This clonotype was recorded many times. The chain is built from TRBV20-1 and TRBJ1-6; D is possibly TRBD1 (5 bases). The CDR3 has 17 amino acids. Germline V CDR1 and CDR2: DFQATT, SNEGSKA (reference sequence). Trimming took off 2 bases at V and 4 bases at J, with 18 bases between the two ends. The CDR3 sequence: CSARSADAGSYNSPLHF. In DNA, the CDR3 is TGCAGTGCTAGATCCGCAGATGCAGGGTCATATAATTCACCCCTCCACTTT.

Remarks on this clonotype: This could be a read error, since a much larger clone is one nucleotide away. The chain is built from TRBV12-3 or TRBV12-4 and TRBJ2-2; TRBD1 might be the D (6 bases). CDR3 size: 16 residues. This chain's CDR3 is CASKNLDRPNTGELVF. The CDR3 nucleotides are TGTGCCAGCAAGAACTTGGACAGACCGAACACCGGGGAGCTGGTTTTT.

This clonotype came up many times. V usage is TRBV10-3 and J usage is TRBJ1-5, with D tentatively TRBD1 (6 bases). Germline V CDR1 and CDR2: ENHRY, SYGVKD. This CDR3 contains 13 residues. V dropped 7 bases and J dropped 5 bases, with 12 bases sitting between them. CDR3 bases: TGTGCCATCAAGGACAGTCTCGATCAGCCCCAGCATTTT. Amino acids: CAIKDSLDQPQHF.

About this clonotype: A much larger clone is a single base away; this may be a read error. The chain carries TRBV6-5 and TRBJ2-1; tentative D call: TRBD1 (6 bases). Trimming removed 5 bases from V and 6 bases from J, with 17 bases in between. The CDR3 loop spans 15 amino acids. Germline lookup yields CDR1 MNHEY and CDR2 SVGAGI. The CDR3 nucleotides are TGTGCCAGCAGTAGAACAGGGTTGGGGAGCAATGAGCAGTTCTTC. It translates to CASSRTGLGSNEQFF.

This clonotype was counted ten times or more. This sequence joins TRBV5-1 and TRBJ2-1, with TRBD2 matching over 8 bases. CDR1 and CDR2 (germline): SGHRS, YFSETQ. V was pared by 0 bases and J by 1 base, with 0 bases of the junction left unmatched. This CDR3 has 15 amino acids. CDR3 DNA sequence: TGCGCCAGCAGCTTGGTAGCGGGATCCTACAATGAGCAGTTCTTC. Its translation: CASSLVAGSYNEQFF.

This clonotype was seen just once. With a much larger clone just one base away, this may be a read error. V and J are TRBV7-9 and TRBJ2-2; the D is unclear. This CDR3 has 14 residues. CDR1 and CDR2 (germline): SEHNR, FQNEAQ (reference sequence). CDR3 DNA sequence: TGTCCCAGCAGCTTAGAATCGAACACCGGGGAGCTGTTTTTT. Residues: CPSSLESNTGELFF. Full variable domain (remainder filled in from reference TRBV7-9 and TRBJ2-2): DTGVSQNPRHKITKRGQNVTFRCDPISEHNRLYWYRQTLGQGPEFLTYFQNEAQLEKSRLLSDRFSAERPKGSFSTLEIQRTEQGDSAMYLCPSSLESNTGELFFGEGSRLTVL.

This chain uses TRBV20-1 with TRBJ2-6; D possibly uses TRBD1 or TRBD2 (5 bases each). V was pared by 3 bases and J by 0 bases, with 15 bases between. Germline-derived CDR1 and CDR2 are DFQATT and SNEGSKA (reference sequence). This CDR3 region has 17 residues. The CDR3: CSARSDGAYSGANVLTF. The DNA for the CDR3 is TGCAGTGCTAGGTCGGACGGGGCCTACTCTGGGGCCAACGTCCTGACTTTC.

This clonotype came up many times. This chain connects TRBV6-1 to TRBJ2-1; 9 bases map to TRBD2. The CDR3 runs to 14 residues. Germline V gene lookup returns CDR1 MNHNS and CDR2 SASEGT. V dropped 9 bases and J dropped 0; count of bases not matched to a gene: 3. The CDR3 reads CASLSGGSYNEQFF. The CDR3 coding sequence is TGTGCCAGTCTTAGCGGGGGCTCCTACAATGAGCAGTTCTTC.

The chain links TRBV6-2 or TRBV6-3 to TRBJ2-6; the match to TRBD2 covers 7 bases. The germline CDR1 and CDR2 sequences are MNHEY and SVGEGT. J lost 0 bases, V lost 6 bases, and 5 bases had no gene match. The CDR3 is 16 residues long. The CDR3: CASSRDYRSGANVLTF. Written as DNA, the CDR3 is TGTGCCAGCAGCCGGGACTACCGCTCTGGGGCCAACGTCCTGACTTTC.

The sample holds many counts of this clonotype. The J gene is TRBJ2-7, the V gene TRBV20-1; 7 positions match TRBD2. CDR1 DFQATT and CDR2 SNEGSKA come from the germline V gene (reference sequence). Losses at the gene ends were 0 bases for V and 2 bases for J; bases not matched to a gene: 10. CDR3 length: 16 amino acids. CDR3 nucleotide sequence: TGCAGTGCTAGAGATCGAGGGAGGGGCCGACCCTACGAGCAGTACTTC. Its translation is CSARDRGRGRPYEQYF.